The next 9 T cell receptor beta chains were all read from a single sample in a study of cytomegalovirus exposure and HLA in healthy donors. The PCR was carried out with 60 Vbeta primers and 13 Jbeta primers. The data were produced by immunoSEQ multiplex PCR, yet TCRdb's version contains in-frame clones alone and is incomplete. The table includes tens of thousands of clones, roughly 61% detected once. The sequenced material came from PBMCs. These receptors all come from a woman aged 40 to 50 in good health and CMV-seropositive.

The chain employs TRBV2 and TRBJ2-1, with a tentative D call TRBD2 (6 bases). Per the germline V gene, CDR1 is SNHLY and CDR2 is FYNNEI. V lost 5 bases to trimming and J lost 3 bases, with 14 bases between them. CDR3 length: 15 amino acids. The chain's CDR3 is CASSFRDSIYNEQFF. CDR3 in DNA: TGTGCCAGCAGTTTTCGGGACTCGATCTACAATGAGCAGTTCTTC. The full variable domain, with the rest looked up from reference TRBV2 and TRBJ2-1, is EPEVTQTPSHQVTQMGQEVILRCVPISNHLYFYWYRQILGQKVEFLVSFYNNEISEKSEIFDDQFSVERPDGSNFTLKIRSTKLEDSAMYFCASSFRDSIYNEQFFGPGTRLTVL.

The rearrangement links TRBV11-2 to TRBJ2-7; TRBD1 agrees at 8 bases. CDR3 length: 19 residues. Germline V gives CDR1 SGHAT, CDR2 FQNNGV. J lost 0 bases, V lost 4 bases, and 17 bases had no gene match. Here the CDR3 reads CASSSISDRGPRSSYEQYF. CDR3 sequence (DNA): TGTGCCAGCAGCTCTATAAGTGACAGGGGTCCAAGGAGCTCCTACGAGCAGTACTTC.

The chain links TRBV29-1 to TRBJ2-5, with 11 bases that match TRBD2. CDR1 SQVTM and CDR2 ANQGSEA come from the germline V gene. V gave up 6 bases and J gave up 4 bases; unmatched junction bases: 10. The CDR3 has 15 amino acids. DNA for the CDR3: TGCAGCGTAGCCATAACTAGCGGGAGTTCAGAGACCCAGTACTTC. Translation gives CSVAITSGSSETQYF.

This clone was picked up a small number of times. V usage is TRBV20-1 and J usage is TRBJ1-1; no clear D. Germline values: CDR1 DFQATT, CDR2 SNEGSKA (reference sequence). Between the trimmed V and J ends, which lost 6 bases and 4 bases, there was a span of 9 bases. The CDR3 loop spans 11 amino acids. CDR3 region: CSAGDITEAFF. The CDR3 region has the DNA TGCAGTGCCGGCGACATCACTGAAGCTTTCTTT.

This chain uses TRBV5-5 with TRBJ1-2; D uncertain. Germline V lookup: CDR1 SGHKS, CDR2 YYEKEE (reference sequence). Between the trimmed V and J ends, which lost 4 bases and 2 bases, there was a span of 12 bases. This CDR3 is built from 14 residues. CDR3 sequence (DNA): TGTGCCAGCAGCCTCTCGGGAGGGAACTATGGCTACACCTTC. Translated: CASSLSGGNYGYTF.

This clone showed up just a few times. The V gene is TRBV6-1, the J gene TRBJ2-1, with 15 bases lining up with TRBD2. Germline CDR1 MNHNS, CDR2 SASEGT. This CDR3 is built from 15 residues. V lost 4 bases, J lost 8 bases, and 3 bases stayed unmatched. The DNA for the CDR3 is TGTGCCAGCAGTGGTGGACTAGCGGGAGGGGATGAGCAGTTCTTC. Translated, it gives CASSGGLAGGDEQFF.

This clone was counted between two and nine times. The genes are TRBV27 and TRBJ1-1; a possible D gene is TRBD1 (6 bases). Germline V gives CDR1 MNHEY, CDR2 SMNVEV (reference sequence). V lost 3 bases and J lost 4, with 9 bases in between. The CDR3 has 13 amino acids. CDR3 nucleotide sequence: TGTGCCAGCAGTTTGTCAGGGGCCACTGAAGCTTTCTTT. Its translation: CASSLSGATEAFF.

The rearrangement links TRBV6-5 to TRBJ2-5; D is possibly TRBD2 (6 bases). With 6 bases removed from V and 5 bases from J, the gap between germline ends came to 19 bases. CDR3 length: 15 residues. Germline CDR1 reads MNHEY; CDR2 reads SVGAGI. The CDR3 DNA follows: TGTGCCAGCAGCCGGCGCGGGGTGCGTGGGGAGACCCAGTACTTC. This translates into CASSRRGVRGETQYF.

This chain uses TRBV7-9 with TRBJ1-3; D unresolved. Germline V gene lookup returns CDR1 SEHNR and CDR2 FQNEAQ (reference sequence). Trimming removed 3 bases at V and 3 bases at J, with 6 bases between. There are 13 residues in the CDR3. CDR3 bases: TGTGCCAGCAGCTTGTCCAATGGAAACACCATATATTTT. Translated, it gives CASSLSNGNTIYF.